The 32 T cell receptor beta chains below all came from one sample that was sequenced in a study of spatial heterogeneity in lung cancer. TCRdb recomputed calls from the 5' RACE reads with MiXCR, one row per CDR3 protein. This sample has about 17,000 distinct CDR3 sequences, with around a fifth found just once. Time point specified: sample taken at primary tumor resection. Whole RNA was taken from tumor, nontumor lung or frozen PBMC; it was then sequenced unsorted. The sample consisted of PBMCs, taken at surgery. All receptors come from a female donor with early-stage non-small cell lung cancer.

The chain recombines TRBV7-2 with TRBJ2-1, with 11 bases identical to TRBD2. The CDR3 spans 16 residues. Trimming removed 5 bases from V and 5 bases from J; junction bases left unmatched: 8. The germline gives CDR1 SGHTA, CDR2 FQGNSA. Here the CDR3 reads CASSPSGLAGNNEQFF. CDR3 nucleotides: TGTGCCAGCAGCCCCTCAGGACTAGCGGGCAACAATGAGCAGTTCTTC.

The sample holds many counts of this clonotype. This chain links TRBV7-9 with TRBJ2-5, with TRBD1 identical over 7 bases. Trimming took 7 bases from V and 5 from J; bases not matched to a gene: 7. The germline gives CDR1 SEHNR, CDR2 FQNEAQ (reference sequence). This CDR3 is built from 13 residues. CDR3: CASTLTGLETQYF. CDR3 nucleotide sequence: TGTGCCAGCACCCTGACAGGGTTGGAGACCCAGTACTTC. Looking up the rest from reference TRBV7-9 and TRBJ2-5 gives the full variable domain: DTGVSQNPRHKITKRGQNVTFRCDPISEHNRLYWYRQTLGQGPEFLTYFQNEAQLEKSRLLSDRFSAERPKGSFSTLEIQRTEQGDSAMYLCASTLTGLETQYFGPGTRLLVL.

This clonotype showed up many times. This chain uses TRBV30 with TRBJ1-1; D is perhaps TRBD1 (6 bases). CDR3 size: 14 residues. Germline V gene sequence: CDR1 GTSNPN, CDR2 SVGIG (reference sequence). Between the trimmed V and J ends, which lost 1 base and 4 bases, there was a span of 13 bases. The CDR3 is CAWSEQGVSTEAFF. DNA of the CDR3: TGTGCCTGGAGTGAACAGGGTGTGAGCACTGAAGCTTTCTTT.

This clonotype was seen many times. The chain couples TRBV7-8 to TRBJ2-3; D possibly corresponds to TRBD1 (6 bases). This CDR3 region has 13 residues. V lost 0 bases and J 12 bases, leaving 13 bases between the germline ends. Germline V lookup: CDR1 SGHVS, CDR2 FQNEAQ. CDR3 in amino acids: CASSLARTVSQYF. The CDR3 nucleotides are TGTGCCAGCAGCTTAGCCCGGACAGTATCCCAGTATTTT.

In this sample, this clonotype turned up many times. The CDR3 here is CASGGQGIETQYF. The CDR3 nucleotides are TGCGCCAGCGGCGGGCAGGGAATCGAGACCCAGTACTTC. The rearrangement uses TRBV10-1 and TRBJ2-5; D tentatively reads TRBD1 or TRBD2 (5 bases each). CDR3 length: 13 amino acids. Deletions cut 8 bases from V and 5 bases from J, with 15 bases between. The germline V gene has CDR1 WNHNN and CDR2 SYGVQD (reference sequence).

The genes are TRBV6-2 or TRBV6-3 and TRBJ2-5, with D perhaps matching TRBD1 (7 bases). The V gene's germline CDR1 is MNHEY and CDR2 SVGEGT. The CDR3 length is 16 residues. Trimming cost V 8 bases and J 5 bases, with 24 bases left between them. The CDR3 sequence is CASSWRDDRARETQYF. CDR3 in DNA: TGTGCCAGCTCGTGGAGGGATGACAGGGCGAGGGAGACCCAGTACTTC.

This clonotype was recorded many times. The chain has TRBV28 and TRBJ2-1; 10 bases fit TRBD2. Germline lookup yields CDR1 MDHEN and CDR2 SYDVKM. V lost 6 bases and J lost 2; bases outside the gene matches: 4. This CDR3 is built from 15 residues. The CDR3 spells CASRLGLAAYNEQFF. CDR3 in DNA: TGTGCCAGCAGACTCGGACTAGCGGCCTACAATGAGCAGTTCTTC.

Ten or more counts support this clonotype. The genes are TRBV7-2 and TRBJ1-5, with no clear D. In germline, CDR1 is SGHTA, CDR2 FQGNSA. V gave up 1 base and J gave up 8 bases, with 12 bases separating them. The CDR3 is 14 residues long. CDR3 nucleotides: TGTGCCAGCAGCTTAGACCTCGACGGGAAGCCCCAGCATTTT. As protein: CASSLDLDGKPQHF. The whole variable domain, remainder taken from reference TRBV7-2 and TRBJ1-5, is GAGVSQSPSNKVTEKGKDVELRCDPISGHTALYWYRQSLGQGLEFLIYFQGNSAPDKSGLPSDRFSAERTGGSVSTLTIQRTQQEDSAVYLCASSLDLDGKPQHFGDGTRLSIL.

This clonotype was counted between two and nine times. The chain uses TRBV20-1 and TRBJ2-1; 7 bases match TRBD2. The CDR3 extends over 15 amino acids. Germline V gene lookup returns CDR1 DFQATT and CDR2 SNEGSKA (reference sequence). V lost 1 base to trimming and J lost 6 bases; unmatched junction nucleotides: 9. The CDR3 sequence: CSARGDSGLSNEQFF. The CDR3 region has the DNA TGCAGTGCTAGAGGGGATAGCGGGCTCAGCAATGAGCAGTTCTTC.

This sequence joins TRBV19 and TRBJ1-2; weak D call: TRBD1 (5 bases). Germline V CDR1 and CDR2: LNHDA, SQIVND (reference sequence). The CDR3 contains 15 residues. V was trimmed by 10 bases and J by 0 bases, leaving 18 bases between them. The CDR3 DNA is TGTGCCACCGAGGGACCTTGGGGAGCTAACTATGGCTACACCTTC. Protein sequence: CATEGPWGANYGYTF.

This clonotype has ten or more counts. CDR3 in amino acids: CASSLSHGYGYTF. The CDR3, as DNA: TGTGCCAGCAGCTTGTCACACGGCTATGGCTACACCTTC. This chain joins TRBV5-6 and TRBJ1-2; D uncertain. Germline V gives CDR1 SGHDT, CDR2 YYEEEE. Between the trimmed V and J ends, which lost 1 base and 4 bases, there was a span of 8 bases. CDR3 length: 13 amino acids.

A few counts support this clonotype. The J gene is TRBJ2-1, the V gene TRBV27, with D perhaps matching TRBD1 (5 bases). CDR1 MNHEY and CDR2 SMNVEV come from the germline V gene (reference sequence). V gave up 5 bases and J gave up 8 bases, with 22 bases separating them. The CDR3 spans 16 residues. CDR3 loop: CASSPKSTGKRDEQFF. In DNA form, the CDR3 reads TGTGCCAGCAGTCCAAAATCTACAGGAAAACGGGATGAGCAGTTCTTC.

This clonotype appeared many times. The chain combines TRBV5-1 with TRBJ1-4; 7 nucleotides align to TRBD1. Germline assignment: CDR1 SGHRS and CDR2 YFSETQ. The CDR3 spans 13 residues. V dropped 0 bases and J dropped 8; count of bases not matched to a gene: 1. The CDR3 region has the DNA TGCGCCAGCAGCTTGGAGGACAGGGAAAAACTGTTTTTT. It translates to CASSLEDREKLFF.

This clonotype was recorded many times. This chain links TRBV5-4 with TRBJ2-5; D may be TRBD1 (6 bases). The CDR3 is made up of 13 amino acids. Looked up from germline, CDR1 is SGHNT and CDR2 is YYREEE (reference sequence). Deletions cut 0 bases from V and 7 bases from J, with 10 bases between. The CDR3 sequence is CASSLVRGATQYF. The CDR3 DNA follows: TGTGCCAGCAGCTTGGTCAGGGGAGCGACCCAGTACTTC.

This clonotype occurred many times. This chain joins TRBV11-2 and TRBJ2-6, with 9 bases matching TRBD1. The CDR3 spans 17 residues. V was clipped by 5 bases and J by 0 bases; unmatched bases: 5. Looked up from germline, CDR1 is SGHAT and CDR2 is FQNNGV. CDR3 in amino acids: CASSVGQGLSGANVLTF. The CDR3 nucleotides are TGTGCCAGCAGCGTGGGACAGGGACTCTCTGGGGCCAACGTCCTGACTTTC. Full variable domain (rest looked up from reference TRBV11-2 and TRBJ2-6): EAGVAQSPRYKIIEKRQSVAFWCNPISGHATLYWYQQILGQGPKLLIQFQNNGVVDDSQLPKDRFSAERLKGVDSTLKIQPAKLEDSAVYLCASSVGQGLSGANVLTFGAGSRLTVL.

The table lists this clonotype with many counts. The junction departs from germline at one end; a sequencing error may be responsible. The chain is built from TRBV5-6 and TRBJ2-1, with D possibly being TRBD1 (5 bases). The CDR3 spans 13 residues. CDR1 is SGHDT, CDR2 YYEEEE, per germline. This CDR3 reads CASSLDTYNEQFF. CDR3 coding DNA: TGTGCCAGCAGTTTGGACACCTACAATGAGCAGTTCTTC.

The V call is TRBV4-3, the J call TRBJ2-5; 9 nucleotides line up with TRBD1. V was pared by 5 bases and J by 2 bases, with 6 bases of the junction left unmatched. CDR3 length equals 15 residues. CDR1 is LGHNA and CDR2 is YSLEER in the germline V gene. The CDR3 coding sequence is TGCGCCAGCAGCGTGACAGGGGGTTGGCAAGAGACCCAGTACTTC. This gives the protein CASSVTGGWQETQYF.

In this sample, this clonotype turned up many times. The V and J genes are TRBV29-1 and TRBJ2-1; D may be TRBD2 (5 bases). The CDR3 length is 14 residues. With 7 bases removed from V and 9 bases from J, the gap between germline ends came to 22 bases. Germline assignment: CDR1 SQVTM and CDR2 ANQGSEA. The CDR3 coding sequence is TGCAGCGCAGAGGGCCCAACTAGTCCGGGTGAGCAGTTCTTC. Amino acid sequence: CSAEGPTSPGEQFF.

This clonotype was found a few times. The chain couples TRBV28 to TRBJ1-2; 9 bases are a match to TRBD1. J gave up 5 bases and V 6 bases, and 10 bases lay outside the gene matches. This CDR3 comprises 15 residues. Germline CDR1 MDHEN, CDR2 SYDVKM. CDR3 sequence (DNA): TGTGCCAGCAGCATCATACAGGGGGCAGGGTATGGCTACACCTTC. Protein sequence: CASSIIQGAGYGYTF.

This clonotype was seen at least ten times. This rearrangement joins TRBV7-8 to TRBJ2-7, with TRBD1 as a possible D gene (6 bases). The CDR3 spans 14 residues. CDR1 is SGHVS and CDR2 is FQNEAQ in the germline V gene. V gave up 4 bases and J gave up 3 bases, with 13 bases separating them. The CDR3 here is CASSSRAGVYEQYF. The CDR3 DNA reads TGTGCCAGCAGCTCAAGAGCAGGGGTCTACGAGCAGTACTTC.

Relative to its sample, this clonotype is medium-sized. The rearrangement uses TRBV6-2 or TRBV6-3 and TRBJ2-3; possible D gene TRBD1, 6 bases. The V gene lost 6 bases and the J gene lost 5 bases, with 12 bases spanning the gap. The CDR3 totals 13 residues. Germline CDR1 reads MNHEY; CDR2 reads SVGEGT. In nucleotides, the CDR3 is TGTGCCAGCAGCCGTCGGGACATAGATACGCAGTATTTT. Translating it yields CASSRRDIDTQYF.

At least ten counts were recorded for this clonotype. The chain joins TRBV5-6 to TRBJ2-5; D gene unclear. V was pared by 1 base and J by 2 bases, with 18 bases between. CDR3 length: 17 amino acids. The V gene's germline CDR1 is SGHDT and CDR2 YYEEEE. DNA for the CDR3: TGTGCCAGCAGCTTGTTCCAGGCGGCTAACTATCAAGAGACCCAGTACTTC. Its translation is CASSLFQAANYQETQYF.

The CDR3 region is CASSRRQGSEQYF. For the CDR3, the DNA is TGTGCCAGCAGCCGACGACAGGGTTCCGAGCAGTACTTC. This chain uses TRBV7-2 with TRBJ2-7, with TRBD1 identical over 7 bases. This CDR3 contains 13 residues. Per germline, CDR1 SGHTA and CDR2 FQGNSA. Germline trimming cut 5 bases from V and 6 bases from J; bases unmatched to any gene: 7.

In the case of this clonotype: A much larger clone lies a single base off, so this may be a read error. This chain connects TRBV6-5 to TRBJ2-1, with 8 bases matching TRBD2. The CDR3 totals 16 residues. Looked up from germline, CDR1 is MNHEY and CDR2 is SVGAGI. V lost 6 bases to trimming and J lost 6 bases; unmatched junction nucleotides: 13. The chain's CDR3 is CASSDLLTGGGNEQFF. Here the CDR3 DNA reads TGTGCCAGCAGCGACCTTCTAACGGGAGGGGGCAATGAGCAGTTCTTC.

This clonotype was observed a handful of times. This rearrangement joins TRBV20-1 to TRBJ2-1; 12 bases map to TRBD2. The CDR3 loop spans 18 amino acids. The trim removed 5 bases at V and 0 bases at J, leaving 11 bases unmatched. The germline gives CDR1 DFQATT, CDR2 SNEGSKA (reference sequence). The CDR3 protein is CSAYAGTSGRGSYNEQFF. The CDR3 DNA reads as TGCAGTGCTTACGCCGGGACTAGCGGGCGAGGCTCCTACAATGAGCAGTTCTTC.

This clonotype is medium-sized (0.01 to 0.1%) in the sample. V and J are TRBV24-1 and TRBJ1-2; 9 bases agree with TRBD1. CDR3 length equals 16 residues. V trimming: 4 bases; J trimming: 2 bases; junction bases outside the gene matches: 7. Germline V CDR1 and CDR2: KGHDR, SFDVKD. This CDR3 reads CATSETGTGRNYGYTF. CDR3 nucleotide sequence: TGTGCCACCAGTGAAACCGGGACAGGGAGGAACTATGGCTACACCTTC.

This clonotype is medium-sized (0.01 to 0.1%) by share. The genes are TRBV7-2 and TRBJ2-7, with 11 nucleotides matching TRBD2. The V segment lost 4 bases and the J segment 4 bases; nucleotides outside the gene matches: 6. The CDR3 consists of 15 residues. From germline, CDR1 is SGHTA and CDR2 FQGNSA. CDR3 amino acids: CASSSKTSGSYEQYF. CDR3 nucleotides: TGTGCCAGCAGCTCCAAAACTAGCGGGAGTTACGAGCAGTACTTC.

Judged by abundance, this clonotype is medium-sized. CDR3 sequence reads: CASSPIRQGLTSPLHF. In DNA, the CDR3 is TGTGCCAGCAGTCCCATAAGACAGGGGCTAACTTCACCCCTCCACTTT. V and J are TRBV28 and TRBJ1-6, with 8 bases aligning to TRBD1. With 5 bases clipped from V and 9 bases from J, the junction kept 12 bases outside the gene matches. The germline V gene encodes CDR1 MDHEN and CDR2 SYDVKM. The CDR3 runs to 16 residues.

This clonotype was observed a few times. V is TRBV29-1 and J is TRBJ2-4; D is uncertain. Trimming removed 3 bases at V and 0 bases at J, with 9 bases between. The CDR3 runs 14 residues. The germline gives CDR1 SQVTM, CDR2 ANQGSEA. For the CDR3, the DNA is TGCAGCGTTGAGGGTGGGCTAGCCAAAAACATTCAGTACTTC. The encoded protein is CSVEGGLAKNIQYF.

This clonotype was seen a handful of times. The V gene is TRBV4-3, the J gene TRBJ2-7, with 8 bases that match TRBD2. Germline V gene lookup returns CDR1 LGHNA and CDR2 YSLEER. V shed 0 bases, J shed 2 bases, and the junction held 3 bases outside the gene matches. This CDR3 has 15 residues. The CDR3: CASSQDPGGPYEQYF. The CDR3 region has the DNA TGCGCCAGCAGCCAAGATCCGGGAGGGCCCTACGAGCAGTACTTC.

The V call is TRBV5-1, the J call TRBJ2-2; D may match TRBD1 or TRBD2 (6 bases each). V gave up 4 bases and J gave up 0 bases, with 13 bases separating them. Germline V CDR1 and CDR2: SGHRS, YFSETQ. The CDR3 is made up of 16 amino acids. CDR3 in DNA: TGCGCCAGCAGCGTCACAGGGAGGCCGAACACCGGGGAGCTGTTTTTT. Protein product: CASSVTGRPNTGELFF.

CDR3 sequence: CASSPPNSNEKLFF. The CDR3, as DNA: TGTGCCAGCTCACCACCGAACAGTAATGAAAAACTGTTTTTT. The chain joins TRBV18 to TRBJ1-4; D ambiguous. The CDR3 runs 14 residues. Per the germline V gene, CDR1 is KGHSH and CDR2 is LQKENI. V was shortened by 0 bases and J by 4 bases, with 6 bases between the two germline ends.